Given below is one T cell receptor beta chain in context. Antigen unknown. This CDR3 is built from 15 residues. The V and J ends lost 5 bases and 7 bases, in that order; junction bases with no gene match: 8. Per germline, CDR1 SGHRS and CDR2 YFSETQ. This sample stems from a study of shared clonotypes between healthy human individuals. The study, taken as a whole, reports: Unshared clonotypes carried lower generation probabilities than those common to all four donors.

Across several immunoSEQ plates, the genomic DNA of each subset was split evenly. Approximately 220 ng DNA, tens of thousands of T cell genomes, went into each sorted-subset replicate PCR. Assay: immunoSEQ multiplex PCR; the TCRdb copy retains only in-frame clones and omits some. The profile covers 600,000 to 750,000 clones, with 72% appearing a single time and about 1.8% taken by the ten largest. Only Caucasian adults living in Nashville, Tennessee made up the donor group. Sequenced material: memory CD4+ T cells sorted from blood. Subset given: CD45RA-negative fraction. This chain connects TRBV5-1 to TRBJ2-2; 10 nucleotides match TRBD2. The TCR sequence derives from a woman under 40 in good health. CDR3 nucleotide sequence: TGCGCCAGCAGACTAGCGGGAAATTCGGGCGGGGAGCTGTTTTTT. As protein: CASRLAGNSGGELFF.